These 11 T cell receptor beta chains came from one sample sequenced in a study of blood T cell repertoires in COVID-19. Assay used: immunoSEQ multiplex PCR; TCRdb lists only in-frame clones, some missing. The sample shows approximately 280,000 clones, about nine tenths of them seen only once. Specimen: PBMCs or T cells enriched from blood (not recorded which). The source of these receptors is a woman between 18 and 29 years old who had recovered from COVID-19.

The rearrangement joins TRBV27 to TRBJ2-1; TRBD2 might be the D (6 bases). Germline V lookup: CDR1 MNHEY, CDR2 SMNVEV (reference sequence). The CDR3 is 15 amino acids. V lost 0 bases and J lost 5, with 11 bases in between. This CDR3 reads CASSLSGLLNNEQFF. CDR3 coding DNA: TGTGCCAGCAGTTTATCGGGACTTTTAAACAATGAGCAGTTCTTC.

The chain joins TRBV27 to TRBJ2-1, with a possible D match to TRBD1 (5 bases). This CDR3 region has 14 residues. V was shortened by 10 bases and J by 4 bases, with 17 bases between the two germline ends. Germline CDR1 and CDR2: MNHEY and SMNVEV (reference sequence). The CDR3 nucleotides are TGTGCCACCGGTAGGGGCGTACAGTACAATGAGCAGTTCTTC. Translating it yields CATGRGVQYNEQFF.

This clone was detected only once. CDR3 sequence reads: CASSLRTSGGALQETQYF. The CDR3 DNA is TGTGCCAGCAGCTTAAGGACTAGCGGGGGGGCTCTCCAAGAGACCCAGTACTTC. V gene TRBV5-4 combines with J gene TRBJ2-5; TRBD2 matches at 15 bases. V lost 2 bases to trimming and J lost 1 base; unmatched junction nucleotides: 6. Germline CDR1 is SGHNT and CDR2 is YYREEE (reference sequence). The CDR3 runs to 18 residues.

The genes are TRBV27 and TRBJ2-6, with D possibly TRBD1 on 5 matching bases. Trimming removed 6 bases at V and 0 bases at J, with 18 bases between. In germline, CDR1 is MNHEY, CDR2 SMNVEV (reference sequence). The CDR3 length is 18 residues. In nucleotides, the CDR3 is TGTGCCAGCAGCGGTTATGGGGCTACAAGCTCTGGGGCCAACGTCCTGACTTTC. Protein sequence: CASSGYGATSSGANVLTF. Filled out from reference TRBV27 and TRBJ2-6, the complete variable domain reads EAQVTQNPRYLITVTGKKLTVTCSQNMNHEYMSWYRQDPGLGLRQIYYSMNVEVTDKGDVPEGYKVSRKEKRNFPLILESPSPNQTSLYFCASSGYGATSSGANVLTFGAGSRLTVL.

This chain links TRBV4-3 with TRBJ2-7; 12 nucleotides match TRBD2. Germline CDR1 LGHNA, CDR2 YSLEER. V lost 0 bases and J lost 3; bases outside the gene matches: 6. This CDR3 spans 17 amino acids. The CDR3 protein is CASSQEASGGGVYEQYF. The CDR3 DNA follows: TGCGCCAGCAGCCAAGAGGCTAGCGGGGGGGGCGTCTACGAGCAGTACTTC.

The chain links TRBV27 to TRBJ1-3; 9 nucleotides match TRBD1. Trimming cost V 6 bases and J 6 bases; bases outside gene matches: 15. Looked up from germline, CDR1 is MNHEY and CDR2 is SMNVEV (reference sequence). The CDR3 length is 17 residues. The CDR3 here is CASRGGRGTGLENTIYF. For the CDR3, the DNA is TGTGCCAGCAGGGGGGGCCGGGGGACAGGGCTCGAAAACACCATATATTTT.

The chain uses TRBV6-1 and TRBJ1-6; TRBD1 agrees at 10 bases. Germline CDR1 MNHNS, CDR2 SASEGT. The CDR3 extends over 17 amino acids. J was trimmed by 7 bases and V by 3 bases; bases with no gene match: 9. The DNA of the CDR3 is TGTGCCAGCAGTGACGGGACAGGGGTAGAAAACAATTCACCCCTCCACTTT. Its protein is CASSDGTGVENNSPLHF.

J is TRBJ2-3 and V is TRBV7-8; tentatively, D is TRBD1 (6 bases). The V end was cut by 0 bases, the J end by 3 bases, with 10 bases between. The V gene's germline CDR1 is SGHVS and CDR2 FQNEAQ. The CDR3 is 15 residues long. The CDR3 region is CASSLADRITDTQYF. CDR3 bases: TGTGCCAGCAGCTTAGCAGACAGGATTACAGATACGCAGTATTTT.

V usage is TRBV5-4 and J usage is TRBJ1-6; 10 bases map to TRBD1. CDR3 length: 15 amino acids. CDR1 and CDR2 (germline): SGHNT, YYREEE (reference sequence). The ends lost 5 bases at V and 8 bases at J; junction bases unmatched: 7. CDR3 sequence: CASSRDRGGYSPLHF. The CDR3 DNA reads TGTGCCAGCAGTCGGGACAGGGGAGGATATTCACCCCTCCACTTT. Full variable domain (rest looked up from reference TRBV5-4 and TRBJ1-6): ETGVTQSPTHLIKTRGQQVTLRCSSQSGHNTVSWYQQALGQGPQFIFQYYREEENGRGNFPPRFSGLQFPNYSSELNVNALELDDSALYLCASSRDRGGYSPLHFGNGTRLTVT.

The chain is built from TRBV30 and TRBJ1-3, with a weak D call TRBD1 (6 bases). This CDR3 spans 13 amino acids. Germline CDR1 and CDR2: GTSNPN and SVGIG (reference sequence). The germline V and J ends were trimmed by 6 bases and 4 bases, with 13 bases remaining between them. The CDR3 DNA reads TGTGCCTGTTTTCGGGACATCGGAAACACCATATATTTT. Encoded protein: CACFRDIGNTIYF.

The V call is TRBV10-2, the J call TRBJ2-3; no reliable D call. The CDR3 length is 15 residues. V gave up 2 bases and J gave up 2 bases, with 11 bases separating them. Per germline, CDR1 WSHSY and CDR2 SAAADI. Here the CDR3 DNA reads TGCGCCAGCAGTGAGCTGCCAGTTTACACAGATACGCAGTATTTT. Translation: CASSELPVYTDTQYF.